The 27 T cell receptor beta chains reported below all come from one sample, sequenced in a study of T cell repertoires in cytomegalovirus infection. TCRdb fed the reads into MiXCR, producing one record per CDR3 protein. This sample has approximately 730,000 distinct CDR3 sequences; 30% to 40% occur once, and the top ten carry about 18%. Their specific antigens are unknown. The sample was cultured PBMCs, taken from culture after CMV antigen stimulation. These receptors all come from a human donor in good health (CMV status not recorded). Some clones in this sample may be carry-over from other donors' samples.

Written as DNA, the CDR3 is TGCAGCCTTTCTCCCAACAGGGCCGAAGGAAACACCATATATTTT. It specifies CSLSPNRAEGNTIYF. The rearrangement uses TRBV29-1 and TRBJ1-3; a possible D gene is TRBD1 (6 bases). Germline V gene data show CDR1 as SQVTM and CDR2 as ANQGSEA. CDR3 size: 15 residues. The V end was cut by 8 bases, the J end by 4 bases, with 21 bases between.

This chain joins TRBV15 and TRBJ2-5, with 9 positions matching TRBD1. The J segment lost 10 bases and the V segment lost 1 base, leaving 7 bases of the junction unmatched. CDR3 size: 14 residues. Per the germline V gene, CDR1 is LNHNV and CDR2 is YYDKDF (reference sequence). CDR3 loop: CATSRGDRDDGQYF. The CDR3 DNA is TGTGCCACCAGCAGAGGGGACAGGGATGACGGCCAGTACTTC.

This clonotype showed up many times. The chain carries TRBV7-2 and TRBJ1-2; 8 bases are a match to TRBD1. The germline gives CDR1 SGHTA, CDR2 FQGNSA. V was clipped by 5 bases and J by 1 base; unmatched bases: 18. The CDR3 runs to 19 residues. The CDR3 bases are TGTGCCAGCAGCCCCCGGGGGGCAGGGGGCGATGGATATAACTATGGCTACACCTTC. It codes for CASSPRGAGGDGYNYGYTF.

The rearrangement links TRBV4-1 to TRBJ2-5; no reliable D call. Germline V gene lookup returns CDR1 MGHRA and CDR2 YSYEKL. Trimming shortened V by 0 bases and J by 3 bases, and 11 bases separated the two germline ends. The CDR3 has 15 residues. DNA for the CDR3: TGCGCCAGCAGCCAAGAAAGCAGAACCGAAGAGACCCAGTACTTC. Its protein is CASSQESRTEETQYF.

The chain uses TRBV4-2 and TRBJ2-2; 10 nucleotides match TRBD2. CDR1 and CDR2 (germline): LGHNA, YNFKEQ. Trimming removed 5 bases from V and 8 bases from J; junction bases left unmatched: 11. The CDR3 is 16 residues long. CDR3 nucleotides: TGTGCCAGCAGCGTCTCGGCTAGCGGGAGTCGGGGGGAGCTGTTTTTT. It specifies CASSVSASGSRGELFF.

The rearrangement uses TRBV6-5 and TRBJ1-1; D unresolved. The CDR3 sequence is 16 residues long. The ends were cut back, 0 bases at V and 1 base at J, with 12 bases in the middle. Germline V CDR1 and CDR2: MNHEY, SVGAGI. The CDR3 DNA reads as TGTGCCAGCAGTTACTCGTGGCGGCAGAAGAACACTGAAGCTTTCTTT. Amino acid sequence: CASSYSWRQKNTEAFF.

J is TRBJ1-1 and V is TRBV11-2; 7 bases agree with TRBD1. There are 14 residues in the CDR3. Looked up from germline, CDR1 is SGHAT and CDR2 is FQNNGV. The trim removed 5 bases at V and 6 bases at J, leaving 9 bases unmatched. This chain's CDR3 is CASSRQGRDAEAFF. For the CDR3, the DNA is TGTGCCAGCAGCAGACAGGGAAGGGACGCTGAAGCTTTCTTT.

V usage is TRBV6-2 or TRBV6-3 and J usage is TRBJ2-1, with D hard to call. This CDR3 is 14 amino acids long. CDR1 and CDR2 from the germline V gene are MNHEY and SVGEGT. With 11 bases removed from V and 3 bases from J, the gap between germline ends came to 17 bases. Here the CDR3 reads CAGARAGIYNEQFF. CDR3 coding DNA: TGTGCCGGAGCGCGTGCCGGAATCTACAATGAGCAGTTCTTC.

The chain couples TRBV20-1 to TRBJ1-1; possibly TRBD1 for D (5 bases). The length of the CDR3 is 15 residues. Trimming left V 2 bases short and J 6 bases short, with 19 bases between. Germline V gene data show CDR1 as DFQATT and CDR2 as SNEGSKA (reference sequence). CDR3 residues: CSARNRDGDEAEAFF. CDR3 DNA: TGCAGTGCTAGAAATAGGGACGGGGATGAGGCTGAAGCTTTCTTT.

The chain joins TRBV6-5 to TRBJ2-3, with D maybe TRBD2 (6 bases). Germline values: CDR1 MNHEY, CDR2 SVGAGI. There are 16 residues in the CDR3. V was clipped by 2 bases and J by 1 base, with 13 bases between them. CDR3: CASSYPGSGGTDTQYF. CDR3 nucleotide sequence: TGTGCCAGCAGTTACCCAGGGTCGGGGGGCACAGATACGCAGTATTTT.

The chain couples TRBV7-8 to TRBJ1-1; a possible D gene is TRBD1 (5 bases). This CDR3 region has 15 residues. Per the germline V gene, CDR1 is SGHVS and CDR2 is FQNEAQ. The germline V and J ends were trimmed by 7 bases and 4 bases, with 19 bases remaining between them. This chain's CDR3 is CASNLREWGGTEAFF. CDR3 nucleotide sequence: TGTGCCAGCAACCTCAGGGAGTGGGGTGGCACTGAAGCTTTCTTT.

The V call is TRBV19, the J call TRBJ2-3; 7 bases map to TRBD2. CDR1 is LNHDA, CDR2 SQIVND, per germline (reference sequence). The CDR3 extends over 15 amino acids. V gave up 6 bases and J gave up 3 bases; unmatched junction bases: 9. The CDR3 bases are TGTGCCAGTAGCCCCGCGGGGCGGGGGACAGATACGCAGTATTTT. It codes for CASSPAGRGTDTQYF.

The genes are TRBV6-1 and TRBJ2-1, with D possibly TRBD2 on 5 matching bases. CDR1 is MNHNS, CDR2 SASEGT, per germline. This CDR3 has 15 amino acids. V lost 5 bases to trimming and J lost 1 base, with 12 bases between them. The CDR3 coding sequence is TGTGCCAGCAGTTCAACGGGAAGGTCCTACAATGAGCAGTTCTTC. Amino acids: CASSSTGRSYNEQFF.

The chain is built from TRBV6-1 and TRBJ2-4, with no clear D. Deletions cut 2 bases from V and 0 bases from J, with 23 bases between. Germline V gives CDR1 MNHNS, CDR2 SASEGT. CDR3 length: 20 amino acids. The CDR3 bases are TGTGCCAGCAGTGAACTCGGGCAGCTATCCCAGATTCTAGCCAAAAACATTCAGTACTTC. Encoded protein: CASSELGQLSQILAKNIQYF.

V is TRBV7-2 and J is TRBJ1-4; D remains ambiguous. The ends were cut back, 3 bases at V and 0 bases at J, with 5 bases in the middle. From germline, CDR1 is SGHTA and CDR2 FQGNSA. The CDR3 extends over 14 amino acids. The chain's CDR3 is CASSFRSTNEKLFF. The CDR3 DNA reads as TGTGCCAGCAGCTTTAGATCAACTAATGAAAAACTGTTTTTT.

V and J are TRBV19 and TRBJ2-1; D remains ambiguous. The CDR3 has 15 residues. With 0 bases removed from V and 1 base from J, the gap between germline ends came to 7 bases. Germline values: CDR1 LNHDA, CDR2 SQIVND (reference sequence). The CDR3 protein is CASSIDRASYNEQFF. The CDR3 DNA reads TGTGCCAGTAGTATAGATAGGGCGTCCTACAATGAGCAGTTCTTC.

A few counts support this clonotype. V gene TRBV4-3 combines with J gene TRBJ2-1; a weak D match, TRBD2 (6 bases). Trimming removed 0 bases at V and 4 bases at J, with 16 bases between. The CDR3 extends over 17 amino acids. Germline V gene sequence: CDR1 LGHNA, CDR2 YSLEER. The CDR3 here is CASSQDAAGRSYNEQFF. The CDR3 bases are TGCGCCAGCAGCCAAGATGCGGCGGGAAGAAGTTACAATGAGCAGTTCTTC.

The CDR3 here is CASSQRGVTDTQYF. The CDR3 DNA is TGCGCCAGCAGCCAAAGGGGGGTCACAGATACGCAGTATTTT. The rearrangement links TRBV4-1 to TRBJ2-3; D is possibly TRBD1 or TRBD2 (6 bases each). Trimming pared 2 bases from V and 2 bases from J, leaving 8 bases between. From germline, CDR1 is MGHRA and CDR2 YSYEKL. This CDR3 is built from 14 residues.

The rearrangement joins TRBV6-1 to TRBJ2-1, with 10 positions matching TRBD2. Germline CDR1 MNHNS, CDR2 SASEGT. The CDR3 consists of 14 residues. Losses at the gene ends were 8 bases for V and 7 bases for J; bases not matched to a gene: 8. The CDR3 is CASRSSGGHNEQFF. The CDR3 nucleotides read TGTGCCAGCCGGAGTAGCGGGGGGCATAATGAGCAGTTCTTC.

The chain has TRBV11-2 and TRBJ2-1; D ambiguous. The V gene lost 5 bases and the J gene lost 0 bases, with 11 bases spanning the gap. Germline V lookup: CDR1 SGHAT, CDR2 FQNNGV. This CDR3 region has 15 residues. The CDR3 DNA is TGTGCCAGCAGCACAACTCCGAGCTCCTACAATGAGCAGTTCTTC. This gives the protein CASSTTPSSYNEQFF. Drawing the rest from reference TRBV11-2 and TRBJ2-1, the complete variable domain is EAGVAQSPRYKIIEKRQSVAFWCNPISGHATLYWYQQILGQGPKLLIQFQNNGVVDDSQLPKDRFSAERLKGVDSTLKIQPAKLEDSAVYLCASSTTPSSYNEQFFGPGTRLTVL.

The chain couples TRBV5-4 to TRBJ2-5; 10 bases fit TRBD2. Germline loops: CDR1 SGHNT, CDR2 YYREEE (reference sequence). J gave up 3 bases and V 4 bases, and 9 bases lay outside the gene matches. The CDR3 spans 16 residues. CDR3: CASSNPRTSGEETQYF. The DNA for the CDR3 is TGTGCCAGCAGCAACCCCAGGACTAGCGGAGAAGAGACCCAGTACTTC. The whole variable domain, remainder taken from reference TRBV5-4 and TRBJ2-5, is ETGVTQSPTHLIKTRGQQVTLRCSSQSGHNTVSWYQQALGQGPQFIFQYYREEENGRGNFPPRFSGLQFPNYSSELNVNALELDDSALYLCASSNPRTSGEETQYFGPGTRLLVL.

This clonotype was detected many times. The rearrangement links TRBV7-2 to TRBJ2-2; no firm D call. CDR3 length equals 14 residues. V was cut by 2 bases and J by 6 bases, with 10 bases left in between. Germline V lookup: CDR1 SGHTA, CDR2 FQGNSA. This CDR3 reads CASSLTAPSGELFF. CDR3 sequence (DNA): TGTGCCAGCAGCTTAACTGCCCCGTCCGGGGAGCTGTTTTTT.

This clonotype has only a few counts. V is TRBV18 and J is TRBJ2-5; 8 bases agree with TRBD1. V gave up 4 bases and J gave up 1 base; unmatched junction bases: 8. Germline V gene data show CDR1 as KGHSH and CDR2 as LQKENI. The CDR3 runs to 16 residues. CDR3 DNA sequence: TGTGCCAGCTCACTTGAACCAGGGGGCGCCCAAGAGACCCAGTACTTC. Translated: CASSLEPGGAQETQYF.

This clonotype showed up just a few times. J is TRBJ2-1 and V is TRBV20-1, with D unclear. The germline gives CDR1 DFQATT, CDR2 SNEGSKA (reference sequence). V shed 6 bases and J shed 0 bases, with 21 bases lying between them. The CDR3 contains 17 residues. The DNA of the CDR3 is TGCAGTGCAAGGACGTCCGGGCGGATTTTCTCCTACAATGAGCAGTTCTTC. This codes for CSARTSGRIFSYNEQFF.

This clonotype was found a few times. The chain joins TRBV6-1 to TRBJ2-5; weak D call: TRBD1 (6 bases). This CDR3 has 14 amino acids. V shed 3 bases and J shed 5 bases, with 13 bases lying between them. CDR1 and CDR2 (germline): MNHNS, SASEGT. This CDR3 reads CASSDWSGVETQYF. CDR3 sequence (DNA): TGTGCCAGCAGTGATTGGTCAGGGGTGGAGACCCAGTACTTC.

The genes are TRBV20-1 and TRBJ1-1, with TRBD1 identical over 8 bases. This CDR3 comprises 17 residues. CDR1 DFQATT and CDR2 SNEGSKA come from the germline V gene (reference sequence). After removal of 3 bases from V and 4 bases from J, the junction contained 16 bases not matched to a gene. The CDR3 loop is CSARASGGRGPSTEAFF. The CDR3 region has the DNA TGCAGTGCTAGGGCATCGGGGGGCAGGGGGCCGTCCACTGAAGCTTTCTTT.

The rearrangement uses TRBV2 and TRBJ2-7; a possible D gene is TRBD1 (6 bases). Trimming took 2 bases from V and 2 from J, leaving 13 bases between them. Germline CDR1 is SNHLY and CDR2 is FYNNEI. CDR3 length: 15 residues. The CDR3 is CASSEWQGRPYEQYF. As DNA, the CDR3 is TGTGCCAGCAGTGAATGGCAGGGGAGACCCTACGAGCAGTACTTC.